What follows are 22 T cell receptor beta chains derived from one specimen sequenced in a study of human T cells and chemical hapten exposure. As to time point: pre-sensitization, week 0. This sample's treatment: therapeutic diphenylcyclopropenone sensitization with weekly scalp DPC. TCRdb analysed the RACE reads with MiXCR anew, one entry per CDR3 protein. The table records tens of thousands of distinct CDR3 sequences, 13% to 15% of them present only once. This material consisted of whole blood, taken in connection with sensitization to the hapten diphenylcyclopropenone (DPC). These receptors were collected from a woman aged 50 to 60 with alopecia areata. Some clones in this sample may be carry-over from other donors' samples.

This clonotype is a singleton in its sample. One end of the junction does not line up with germline, which may come from a read error. The chain recombines TRBV7-9 with TRBJ2-7; 7 bases map to TRBD2. The CDR3 totals 18 residues. Looked up from germline, CDR1 is SEHNR and CDR2 is FQNEAQ (reference sequence). The DNA for the CDR3 is TGTGCCGGCAGCGTGGAGTACGGGTTGAGCGGGGCATCCTACGAGCAGTACTTC. Amino acid sequence: CAGSVEYGLSGASYEQYF.

This clonotype has ten or more counts. The chain joins TRBV20-1 to TRBJ1-5; no firm D call. The V and J ends lost 0 bases and 7 bases respectively, with 10 bases between them. The CDR3 contains 13 residues. Germline V lookup: CDR1 DFQATT, CDR2 SNEGSKA (reference sequence). Here the CDR3 DNA reads TGCAGTGCTAGAGAGGAGAGGGTGCAGCCCCAGCATTTT. Translated, it gives CSAREERVQPQHF.

The chain recombines TRBV11-2 with TRBJ2-3; D not resolved. The ends were cut back, 4 bases at V and 0 bases at J, with 5 bases in the middle. Germline V gives CDR1 SGHAT, CDR2 FQNNGV. The CDR3 is 13 amino acids. CDR3 amino acids: CASSYPSTDTQYF. The CDR3 region has the DNA TGTGCCAGCAGCTACCCTAGCACAGATACGCAGTATTTT.

This clonotype turned up a few times. The rearrangement uses TRBV9 and TRBJ2-1, with a tentative D call TRBD2 (5 bases). In germline, CDR1 is SGDLS, CDR2 YYNGEE. CDR3 length: 14 residues. Trimming left V 2 bases short and J 0 bases short, with 6 bases between. CDR3 nucleotide sequence: TGTGCCAGCAGCGTTGGGAGCTCCTACAATGAGCAGTTCTTC. The encoded protein is CASSVGSSYNEQFF.

This clonotype was seen only a few times. The rearrangement links TRBV10-2 to TRBJ2-1; D is perhaps TRBD2 (7 bases). Germline V gives CDR1 WSHSY, CDR2 SAAADI. The V end was cut by 7 bases, the J end by 9 bases, with 19 bases between. The CDR3 extends over 14 amino acids. Written as DNA, the CDR3 is TGCGCCAGCATGACCGGGGGGCGGCCTATTGAGCAGTTCTTC. It yields the protein CASMTGGRPIEQFF.

This rearrangement joins TRBV5-5 to TRBJ2-2; no firm D call. CDR3 size: 15 residues. V was pared by 1 base and J by 4 bases, with 11 bases between. Germline V gene lookup returns CDR1 SGHKS and CDR2 YYEKEE (reference sequence). The CDR3 spells CASSLLLASTGELFF. CDR3 DNA: TGTGCCAGCAGCTTGCTCCTCGCGAGCACCGGGGAGCTGTTTTTT.

The chain has TRBV7-9 and TRBJ2-7; 10 bases are shared with TRBD1. This CDR3 contains 13 residues. Trimming at V came to 2 bases and at J to 6 bases, leaving 1 base not matched to a gene. CDR1 SEHNR and CDR2 FQNEAQ come from the germline V gene (reference sequence). The CDR3 nucleotides are TGTGCCAGCAGCTTAAGACAGGGGGCCGAGCAGTACTTC. Encoded protein: CASSLRQGAEQYF.

This chain joins TRBV7-2 and TRBJ2-3, with D possibly TRBD2 on 6 matching bases. Trimming stripped 2 bases from V and 4 bases from J, with 13 bases between. The CDR3 is made up of 15 amino acids. Germline V gene data show CDR1 as SGHTA and CDR2 as FQGNSA. The CDR3 DNA reads TGTGCCAGCAGCTTAATGTCCACGGGGGCAGATACGCAGTATTTT. Translated, it gives CASSLMSTGADTQYF.

The V gene is TRBV29-1, the J gene TRBJ2-5, with D possibly matching TRBD1 (6 bases). Germline V gene lookup returns CDR1 SQVTM and CDR2 ANQGSEA. CDR3 length: 15 amino acids. With 7 bases removed from V and 3 bases from J, the gap between germline ends came to 21 bases. The CDR3 protein is CSASPAGRGEETQYF. The CDR3, as DNA: TGCAGCGCGTCGCCCGCCGGCAGGGGAGAAGAGACCCAGTACTTC.

This sequence joins TRBV7-2 and TRBJ2-2; 13 bases match TRBD2. Per germline, CDR1 SGHTA and CDR2 FQGNSA. The V segment lost 5 bases and the J segment 5 bases; nucleotides outside the gene matches: 5. This CDR3 contains 16 residues. The CDR3 DNA follows: TGTGCCAGCAGCCGCGGACTAGCGGGAGTGACCGGGGAGCTGTTTTTT. This sequence encodes CASSRGLAGVTGELFF.

This clonotype was counted ten times or more. The rearrangement links TRBV18 to TRBJ2-3; TRBD1 might be the D (5 bases). CDR1 is KGHSH and CDR2 is LQKENI in the germline V gene. V lost 2 bases and J lost 4, with 10 bases in between. The CDR3 runs 14 residues. CDR3 in DNA: TGTGCCAGCTCACCATCAGGGCGTGCAGATACGCAGTATTTT. The encoded protein is CASSPSGRADTQYF.

As to this clonotype: The junction shows a germline mismatch at one end, possibly a read error. This chain joins TRBV2 and TRBJ2-3; TRBD2 agrees at 16 bases. Germline V lookup: CDR1 SNHLY, CDR2 FYNNEI. The CDR3 extends over 17 amino acids. The CDR3: CASIPLSPGLAGGPLTF. CDR3 sequence (DNA): TGTGCCAGCATCCCCTTGTCCCCGGGACTAGCGGGAGGGCCGTTGACTTTT.

The chain has TRBV11-2 and TRBJ2-7, with D unresolved. The germline V gene has CDR1 SGHAT and CDR2 FQNNGV. This CDR3 is 16 amino acids long. Trimming took 2 bases from V and 3 from J, leaving 17 bases between them. CDR3 sequence (DNA): TGTGCCAGCAGCTTATTATATATACCCGGTAGCTACGAGCAGTACTTC. The encoded protein is CASSLLYIPGSYEQYF.

In its sample, this clonotype was seen a few times. The chain uses TRBV5-1 and TRBJ1-2, with D maybe TRBD1 (5 bases). The CDR3 is 17 amino acids. CDR1 and CDR2 (germline): SGHRS, YFSETQ. V shed 4 bases and J shed 1 base, with 20 bases lying between them. The DNA for the CDR3 is TGCGCCAGCAGCGACCGGGACCGAGGGGCGGTTAACTATGGCTACACCTTC. This encodes CASSDRDRGAVNYGYTF.

This sequence joins TRBV7-9 and TRBJ2-2, with D hard to call. Trimming stripped 1 base from V and 0 bases from J, with 6 bases between. Germline loops: CDR1 SEHNR, CDR2 FQNEAQ (reference sequence). The CDR3 is 15 residues long. In DNA, the CDR3 is TGTGCCAGCAGCTTAGATGGGGCGAACACCGGGGAGCTGTTTTTT. Translation gives CASSLDGANTGELFF.

This chain uses TRBV11-2 with TRBJ2-5, with 7 positions matching TRBD1. The V gene end was trimmed by 1 base and the J gene end by 5 bases; junction bases not matched to a gene: 4. The length of the CDR3 is 14 residues. Germline loops: CDR1 SGHAT, CDR2 FQNNGV. CDR3 DNA: TGTGCCAGCAGCTTAGGGCCCAGGGGGGAGACCCAGTACTTC. Its translation is CASSLGPRGETQYF.

J is TRBJ2-2 and V is TRBV28; D is possibly TRBD2 (5 bases). CDR3 length equals 16 residues. Germline V gene sequence: CDR1 MDHEN, CDR2 SYDVKM. The ends were cut back, 2 bases at V and 2 bases at J, with 12 bases in the middle. The CDR3 bases are TGTGCCAGCAGTTTAAGGAGGACGAGCAACACCGGGGAGCTGTTTTTT. Encoded protein: CASSLRRTSNTGELFF.

This clonotype turned up a few times. The chain uses TRBV5-5 and TRBJ1-6; 7 bases align to TRBD1. This CDR3 spans 16 amino acids. Per germline, CDR1 SGHKS and CDR2 YYEKEE (reference sequence). Trimming cost V 5 bases and J 7 bases; bases outside gene matches: 12. CDR3 nucleotide sequence: TGTGCCAGCAGTGGGAGCTTTACAGGGGTAAATTCACCCCTCCACTTT. Amino acids: CASSGSFTGVNSPLHF.

This chain uses TRBV5-6 with TRBJ2-1, with 7 bases matching TRBD1. The CDR3 extends over 13 amino acids. Germline V gives CDR1 SGHDT, CDR2 YYEEEE. V dropped 6 bases and J dropped 8; count of bases not matched to a gene: 8. CDR3 sequence reads: CASNRGYADEQFF. The CDR3 DNA reads as TGTGCCAGCAACAGGGGTTACGCGGATGAGCAGTTCTTC. The entire variable domain, with the rest obtained from reference TRBV5-6 and TRBJ2-1, is as follows: DAGVTQSPTHLIKTRGQQVTLRCSPKSGHDTVSWYQQALGQGPQFIFQYYEEEERQRGNFPDRFSGHQFPNYSSELNVNALLLGDSALYLCASNRGYADEQFFGPGTRLTVL.

This clonotype was counted between two and nine times. J is TRBJ2-7 and V is TRBV6-1, with 9 positions matching TRBD1. Per the germline V gene, CDR1 is MNHNS and CDR2 is SASEGT. V dropped 7 bases and J dropped 6; count of bases not matched to a gene: 25. The CDR3 loop spans 19 amino acids. CDR3 in amino acids: CASNPRVMGTGRGVGEQYF. The CDR3 nucleotides read TGTGCCAGCAACCCCCGAGTAATGGGGACAGGGAGGGGTGTCGGCGAGCAGTACTTC.

V gene TRBV21-1 combines with J gene TRBJ2-7. TRBV21-1 is listed as a pseudogene. CDR3 length: 12 residues. The CDR3 reads CASSKVLGEQYF. In DNA, the CDR3 is TGTGCCAGCAGCAAAGTGCTGGGCGAGCAGTACTTC.

V gene TRBV12-3 or TRBV12-4 combines with J gene TRBJ2-7; D call uncertain. The CDR3 consists of 12 residues. Trimming pared 4 bases from V and 2 bases from J, leaving 6 bases between. The CDR3 region is CASSSRAYEQYF. CDR3 nucleotide sequence: TGTGCCAGCAGTTCAAGGGCCTACGAGCAGTACTTC.